Sequencing of this TCR beta chain was carried out in a study of blood T cell repertoires in COVID-19. Produced via immunoSEQ multiplex PCR; TCRdb's table is partial and in-frame only. The sample has roughly 28,000 clones, 89% seen once. Deletions cut 6 bases from V and 10 bases from J, with 22 bases between. From germline, CDR1 is SQVTM and CDR2 ANQGSEA. The CDR3 has 14 amino acids. Sequencing was carried out using peripheral blood. The TCR sequence derives from a human donor with acute or convalescent COVID-19. The donor label of this sample is uncertain. The chain couples TRBV29-1 to TRBJ2-1, with D possibly TRBD1 on 6 matching bases. CDR3 DNA sequence: TGCAGCGTCGACGTGACAGGACAAAGGCGGGAGCAGTTCTTC. Its translation: CSVDVTGQRREQFF.